The rows below give T cell receptor beta chains drawn from one sample of a study of identical twins. TCRdb itself ran the 5' RACE reads through MiXCR, one entry per CDR3 protein. The table has about 220,000 distinct CDR3 sequences, 7.5% seen once. These data were also filed under a second study, of yellow fever vaccine responses in identical twins.

Material for sequencing was memory (CD45RO+) T cells sorted from blood. All receptors come from a woman younger than 35 in good health. CDR3s include the opening cysteine and the closing phenylalanine or tryptophan. Fields, in order: CDR3 protein, CDR3 DNA, D gene, J gene, clone size, V gene. A D gene is named only where the DNA matches it firmly. Clone size, where shown, is once, few, many, or a class for clones that have expanded.

CDR3: CASRPGGSHYEQYF
DNA: TGTGCCAGCAGACCAGGGGGGAGCCACTACGAGCAGTACTTC
D: .
J: TRBJ2-7
size: .
V: TRBV11-1

CDR3: CASSLEGNSPLHF
DNA: TGCGCCAGCAGCTTGGAGGGGAATTCACCCCTCCACTTT
D: .
J: TRBJ1-6
size: few
V: TRBV5-1

CDR3: CSAKAGTSTDTQYF
DNA: TGCAGTGCCAAAGCGGGAACGAGCACAGATACGCAGTATTTT
D: TRBD2
J: TRBJ2-3
size: few
V: TRBV20-1

CDR3: CASSLGPVEQFF
DNA: TGTGCCAGCAGCTTAGGACCCGTAGAGCAGTTCTTC
D: .
J: TRBJ2-1
size: few
V: TRBV11-2

CDR3: CASSSNAPSPSGLAGVAYEQYF
DNA: TGTGCCAGCAGTTCAAACGCACCATCCCCGTCAGGACTAGCGGGAGTCGCCTACGAGCAGTACTTC
D: .
J: TRBJ2-7
size: few
V: TRBV21-1

CDR3: CASSYSGRDGYTF
DNA: TGTGCCAGCTCGTACTCAGGGAGGGATGGCTACACCTTC
D: .
J: TRBJ1-2
size: few
V: TRBV18

CDR3: CASSLGDRAGQPQHF
DNA: TGTGCCAGCAGCTTAGGGGACAGGGCGGGGCAGCCCCAGCATTTT
D: TRBD1
J: TRBJ1-5
size: .
V: TRBV7-2

CDR3: CAMGQGYEQFF
DNA: TGTGCCATGGGACAGGGTTATGAGCAGTTCTTC
D: TRBD1
J: TRBJ2-1
size: .
V: TRBV10-3

CDR3: CASSAPGVQGRAGELFF
DNA: TGTGCCAGCAGCGCCCCTGGGGTACAGGGTCGCGCCGGGGAGCTGTTTTTT
D: .
J: TRBJ2-2
size: few
V: TRBV5-4

CDR3: CASSQAAETQYF
DNA: TGCGCCAGCAGCCAGGCCGCTGAGACCCAGTACTTC
D: .
J: TRBJ2-5
size: few
V: TRBV5-1

CDR3: CASSAQGNTGELFF
DNA: TGTGCCAGCAGTGCGCAGGGGAACACCGGGGAGCTGTTTTTT
D: .
J: TRBJ2-2
size: .
V: TRBV28

CDR3: CASSNSVLAGGNEQFF
DNA: TGTGCCAGTAGTAATAGTGTCCTAGCGGGAGGTAATGAGCAGTTCTTC
D: TRBD2
J: TRBJ2-1
size: .
V: TRBV19

CDR3: CSARHADTQYF
DNA: TGCAGTGCTAGACATGCAGATACGCAGTATTTT
D: .
J: TRBJ2-3
size: few
V: TRBV20-1

CDR3: CASSVALAGGKFSYEQYF
DNA: TGCGCCAGCAGCGTAGCCTTAGCGGGAGGCAAATTCTCCTACGAGCAGTACTTC
D: TRBD2
J: TRBJ2-7
size: few
V: TRBV5-1

CDR3: CASSLWGGGNTIYF
DNA: TGTGCCAGCAGTTTATGGGGAGGTGGAAACACCATATATTTT
D: .
J: TRBJ1-3
size: many
V: TRBV12-3/TRBV12-4

CDR3: CSVDEVNTGELFF
DNA: TGCAGCGTTGATGAGGTGAACACCGGGGAGCTGTTTTTT
D: .
J: TRBJ2-2
size: many
V: TRBV29-1

CDR3: CASSPVTGGKEQYF
DNA: TGTGCCAGCTCACCAGTGACAGGGGGTAAAGAGCAGTACTTC
D: TRBD1
J: TRBJ2-7
size: few
V: TRBV18

CDR3: CASSQGKGNSPLHF
DNA: TGCGCCAGCAGCCAAGGCAAGGGGAATTCACCCCTCCACTTT
D: .
J: TRBJ1-6
size: .
V: TRBV4-3

CDR3: CSASRRRGAHNEQFF
DNA: TGCAGTGCTAGTCGGCGGAGAGGGGCCCATAATGAGCAGTTCTTC
D: .
J: TRBJ2-1
size: many
V: TRBV20-1

CDR3: CASSNFNRPYQETQYF
DNA: TGTGCCAGCAGTAATTTTAACAGGCCGTACCAAGAGACCCAGTACTTC
D: .
J: TRBJ2-5
size: .
V: TRBV6-1

CDR3: CASRQLAGGYNEQFF
DNA: TGTGCCAGCAGGCAACTAGCGGGAGGGTACAATGAGCAGTTCTTC
D: TRBD2
J: TRBJ2-1
size: few
V: TRBV14

CDR3: CASSSDRDNYEQYF
DNA: TGTGCCAGCAGCTCAGACAGGGATAACTACGAGCAGTACTTC
D: TRBD1
J: TRBJ2-7
size: many
V: TRBV7-9

CDR3: CASSLPRTAYTEAFF
DNA: TGTGCCAGCAGCCTTCCTCGGACAGCTTACACTGAAGCTTTCTTT
D: .
J: TRBJ1-1
size: many
V: TRBV12-3/TRBV12-4

CDR3: CSVENPSGRSGAYNEQFF
DNA: TGCAGCGTTGAGAACCCTAGCGGGAGGTCAGGGGCGTACAATGAGCAGTTCTTC
D: TRBD2
J: TRBJ2-1
size: many
V: TRBV29-1

CDR3: CASSPGAGSGSYEQYF
DNA: TGTGCCAGCAGCCCCGGCGCGGGTAGCGGGAGCTACGAGCAGTACTTC
D: TRBD2
J: TRBJ2-7
size: .
V: TRBV7-2

CDR3: CASSPRDSLRDTQYF
DNA: TGTGCCAGCAGCCCCCGGGACTCCTTGAGGGATACGCAGTATTTT
D: .
J: TRBJ2-3
size: .
V: TRBV12-3/TRBV12-4

CDR3: CSAPLGNRGGYTF
DNA: TGCAGTGCTCCTTTGGGGAATCGGGGTGGCTACACCTTC
D: .
J: TRBJ1-2
size: .
V: TRBV20-1

CDR3: CSVRGTNTGELFF
DNA: TGCAGCGTTCGAGGGACGAACACCGGGGAGCTGTTTTTT
D: .
J: TRBJ2-2
size: many
V: TRBV29-1

CDR3: CASSLVISGANVLTF
DNA: TGCGCCAGCAGCTTGGTCATCTCTGGGGCCAACGTCCTGACTTTC
D: .
J: TRBJ2-6
size: .
V: TRBV5-1

CDR3: CASSQELRVSGLYEQYF
DNA: TGTGCCAGCAGCCAAGAACTCCGGGTTAGCGGGCTCTACGAGCAGTACTTC
D: TRBD2
J: TRBJ2-7
size: many
V: TRBV4-2

CDR3: CASSPSEYYEQYF
DNA: TGTGCCAGCAGCCCTAGCGAATACTACGAGCAGTACTTC
D: .
J: TRBJ2-7
size: many
V: TRBV6-6

CDR3: CATSRVSGSIPGELFF
DNA: TGTGCCACCAGCAGGGTTAGCGGGAGCATTCCCGGGGAGCTGTTTTTT
D: TRBD2
J: TRBJ2-2
size: many
V: TRBV15

CDR3: CASSSDPLRPDTQYF
DNA: TGTGCCAGCAGCTCCGACCCACTAAGGCCAGATACGCAGTATTTT
D: .
J: TRBJ2-3
size: few
V: TRBV27

CDR3: CASRPGLADGDTQYF
DNA: TGTGCCAGCAGGCCGGGACTAGCGGATGGAGATACGCAGTATTTT
D: TRBD2
J: TRBJ2-3
size: .
V: TRBV6-1

CDR3: CASIERTGGSREQFF
DNA: TGCGCCAGCATCGAGAGGACAGGGGGGAGTAGGGAGCAGTTCTTC
D: TRBD1
J: TRBJ2-1
size: few
V: TRBV5-1

CDR3: CASSLGQFMNTEAFF
DNA: TGTGCCAGCAGCTTAGGACAGTTCATGAACACTGAAGCTTTCTTT
D: .
J: TRBJ1-1
size: many
V: TRBV9

CDR3: CASSLVRLAGTGELFF
DNA: TGTGCCAGCAGCTTAGTACGGCTAGCGGGGACCGGGGAGCTGTTTTTT
D: TRBD2
J: TRBJ2-2
size: many
V: TRBV11-2

CDR3: CASSHDGPEDTQYF
DNA: TGCGCCAGCAGCCACGATGGACCGGAAGATACGCAGTATTTT
D: .
J: TRBJ2-3
size: .
V: TRBV4-1

CDR3: CSAFLRTGTAFRPF
DNA: TGCAGTGCTTTCCTCCGAACCGGGACAGCCTTTCGCCCCTTT
D: TRBD1
J: TRBJ1-1
size: few
V: TRBV20-1

CDR3: CASSSTGTGANVLTF
DNA: TGTGCCAGCAGCTCCACAGGGACAGGGGCCAACGTCCTGACTTTC
D: .
J: TRBJ2-6
size: .
V: TRBV5-6

CDR3: CASSLGAADNSPLHF
DNA: TGTGCCAGCAGTTTAGGGGCAGCTGATAATTCACCCCTCCACTTT
D: .
J: TRBJ1-6
size: .
V: TRBV12-3/TRBV12-4

CDR3: CASSAGLALYNEQFF
DNA: TGTGCCAGCAGCGCGGGACTAGCTCTATACAATGAGCAGTTCTTC
D: TRBD2
J: TRBJ2-1
size: .
V: TRBV11-2

CDR3: CASLNFGSSGNTIYF
DNA: TGTGCCAGTCTAAATTTCGGCAGCTCTGGAAACACCATATATTTT
D: .
J: TRBJ1-3
size: .
V: TRBV19

CDR3: CASSLEGVGELFF
DNA: TGCGCCAGCAGCTTGGAGGGCGTCGGGGAGCTGTTTTTT
D: .
J: TRBJ2-2
size: .
V: TRBV5-1

CDR3: CASSPPGGGRETQYF
DNA: TGCGCCAGCAGCCCACCTGGAGGGGGCCGAGAGACCCAGTACTTC
D: .
J: TRBJ2-5
size: .
V: TRBV5-1

CDR3: CASSYSGLLSSYNEQFF
DNA: TGTGCCAGCAGTTACTCGGGACTTTTGAGCTCCTACAATGAGCAGTTCTTC
D: .
J: TRBJ2-1
size: .
V: TRBV6-5

CDR3: CASSVQDRVVGNEQFF
DNA: TGTGCCAGCAGCGTTCAGGACAGGGTAGTCGGCAATGAGCAGTTCTTC
D: TRBD1
J: TRBJ2-1
size: .
V: TRBV9

CDR3: CASSVVGGDGDTQYF
DNA: TGTGCCAGCAGCGTAGTTGGGGGAGATGGAGATACGCAGTATTTT
D: .
J: TRBJ2-3
size: many
V: TRBV9

CDR3: CASSLFIAGDSSEQYF
DNA: TGCGCCAGCAGCTTGTTCATAGCGGGAGATTCTTCCGAGCAGTACTTC
D: TRBD2
J: TRBJ2-7
size: many
V: TRBV5-1

CDR3: CASSQGRGVTEAFF
DNA: TGTGCCAGCAGCCAAGGTCGGGGAGTGACTGAAGCTTTCTTT
D: .
J: TRBJ1-1
size: .
V: TRBV3-1

CDR3: CASSVLVGRETQYF
DNA: TGTGCCAGCAGTGTTTTAGTAGGGAGGGAGACCCAGTACTTC
D: .
J: TRBJ2-5
size: .
V: TRBV2

CDR3: CSARRQPDQPQHF
DNA: TGCAGTGCTAGGAGACAGCCCGATCAGCCCCAGCATTTT
D: .
J: TRBJ1-5
size: .
V: TRBV20-1

CDR3: CAISDRAPGEQFF
DNA: TGTGCCATCAGTGACAGGGCCCCCGGTGAGCAGTTCTTC
D: .
J: TRBJ2-1
size: few
V: TRBV10-3

CDR3: CASCTGGRYEQYF
DNA: TGTGCCAGCTGCACAGGGGGCAGATACGAGCAGTACTTC
D: TRBD1
J: TRBJ2-7
size: .
V: TRBV28

CDR3: CASSLLSGETQYF
DNA: TGTGCCAGCAGTTTGTTAAGTGGGGAGACCCAGTACTTC
D: .
J: TRBJ2-5
size: many
V: TRBV12-3/TRBV12-4

CDR3: CASSLQAGGAYEQYF
DNA: TGTGCCAGCAGCTTACAAGCGGGAGGCGCCTACGAGCAGTACTTC
D: TRBD2
J: TRBJ2-7
size: many
V: TRBV7-9